A selection of T cell receptor beta chains follows, all from one sample in a study of shared clonotypes between healthy human individuals. TCRdb's table, derived via immunoSEQ multiplex PCR, lists solely in-frame clones and lacks some. The sample carries 2,500,000 or so clones, roughly nine tenths recorded once. Sample: naive CD4+ T cells sorted from blood. These receptors were taken from a man younger than 35 in good health. Both conserved end residues are part of each CDR3. A D gene is named only where the DNA matches it firmly. Clone size is not always given. Where it is, it says once, few, many or a class for expanded clones.

TRBV27	TRBJ1-4	NA	NA	TGTGCCAGCAGTTTATTGGGGGAGGCAACTAATGAAAAACTGTTTTTT	CASSLLGEATNEKLFF
TRBV5-8	TRBJ2-1	NA	NA	TGTGCCAGCAGCTTAAGAATCGAGCAGTTCTTC	CASSLRIEQFF
TRBV10-2	TRBJ2-3	NA	NA	TGCGCCAGCAGTGAGGGAGTCTCGGCGAAAGATACGCAGTATTTT	CASSEGVSAKDTQYF
TRBV7-9	TRBJ1-2	NA	NA	TGTGCCAGCAGCCTCAGGACATTGGATGGCTACACCTTC	CASSLRTLDGYTF
TRBV6-6	TRBJ2-7	NA	once	TGTGCCAGCAGTTACGCCGCCGACGAGCAGTACTTC	CASSYAADEQYF
TRBV2	TRBJ1-5	NA	NA	TGTGCCAGCAGTGAAGAACAGATCAATCAGCCCCAGCATTTT	CASSEEQINQPQHF
TRBV5-1	TRBJ1-1	TRBD1	NA	TGCGCCAGCACCCCGGGACAGGGCGATAGGGAAGCTTTCTTT	CASTPGQGDREAFF
TRBV19	TRBJ1-4	TRBD1	NA	TGTGCCAGTAGTCCGGGACAGAATAATGAAAAACTGTTTTTT	CASSPGQNNEKLFF
TRBV9	TRBJ2-7	NA	NA	TGTGCCAGCAGCGTAGAGGCAGGGCCGCAGTACTTC	CASSVEAGPQYF
TRBV28	TRBJ1-2	NA	NA	TGTGCCAGCAGGGATTACAGGGAGGGTAACTATGGCTACACCTTC	CASRDYREGNYGYTF
TRBV18	TRBJ1-6	NA	NA	TGTGCCAGCTCACCACCCGGGGTTGCGGATTCACCCCTCCACTTT	CASSPPGVADSPLHF
TRBV7-2	TRBJ2-3	TRBD1	NA	TGTGCCAGCATGCGGACAGGGGGCAGTACAGATACGCAGTATTTT	CASMRTGGSTDTQYF
TRBV18	TRBJ1-6	NA	NA	TGTGCCAGCTCACGGGGGACACCGAATGATTCACCCCTCCACTTT	CASSRGTPNDSPLHF
TRBV11-2	TRBJ2-2	NA	NA	TGTGCCAGCAGCAGCTTAACAGGGGAGGGCCATACCGGGGAGCTGTTTTTT	CASSSLTGEGHTGELFF
TRBV6-6	TRBJ1-1	NA	once	TGTGCCAGCAGTTACGAACAGAACACTGAAGCTTTCTTT	CASSYEQNTEAFF
TRBV7-2	TRBJ2-7	NA	NA	TGTGCCAGCAGCTTAGTTGCTGGGGGGGCTTATCCCTACGAGCAGTACTTC	CASSLVAGGAYPYEQYF
TRBV6-1	TRBJ1-4	TRBD1	NA	TGTGCCAGCAGCCGACAGGGCTTTAGTGAAAAACTGTTTTTT	CASSRQGFSEKLFF
TRBV25-1	TRBJ1-5	NA	NA	TGTGCCAGCAGCACAGGTGGGAATCAGCCCCAGCATTTT	CASSTGGNQPQHF
TRBV30	TRBJ2-7	NA	NA	TGTGCCTGGGCGGAGGCCCCCTACGAGCAGTACTTC	CAWAEAPYEQYF
TRBV6-1	TRBJ1-2	TRBD1	NA	TGTGCCAGCAGTGTCAACAGGGGTCGGGGCTACACCTTC	CASSVNRGRGYTF